The T cell receptor beta chain described here comes from a study of vaccination and CD4 T cells after COVID-19. Oncomine TCR Beta short-read sequencing was applied to DNA from cultured CD4+ T cells. DNA came from CD4+ T cells after culture. A single record per CDR3 protein comes from TCRdb applying MiXCR to the PCR reads. The top ten clones hold roughly an eighth of a sample with about 18,000 distinct CDR3 sequences, roughly half of them seen once. V was shortened by 0 bases and J by 4 bases, with 12 bases between the two germline ends. The CDR3 runs 16 residues. Germline CDR1 reads KGHSH; CDR2 reads LQKENI. For this clonotype: Its antigen remains unknown.

This sample's treatment: approximately nine-day PBMC culture with coronavirus spike peptide pools or control peptides (ViraFEST assay). Via ViraFEST, peptide pools expanded antigen-specific T cells before TCR sequencing. Positive PCR results dated from March to December 2020, before the US Alpha, Beta and Delta variants. Each well received about 2.1 million PBMCs, cultured with 8 to 10 IU/ml IL-2 and approximately 10 ug/ml peptide pools. The sequencing input was CD4+ T cells from blood, cultured in vitro. This TCR was recovered from a human donor who had recovered from COVID-19. The rearrangement joins TRBV18 to TRBJ2-2; D is uncertain. CDR3 sequence reads: CASSPPSRRGTGELFF. The CDR3 DNA follows: TGTGCCAGCTCACCACCGAGTCGGAGAGGCACCGGGGAGCTGTTTTTT.